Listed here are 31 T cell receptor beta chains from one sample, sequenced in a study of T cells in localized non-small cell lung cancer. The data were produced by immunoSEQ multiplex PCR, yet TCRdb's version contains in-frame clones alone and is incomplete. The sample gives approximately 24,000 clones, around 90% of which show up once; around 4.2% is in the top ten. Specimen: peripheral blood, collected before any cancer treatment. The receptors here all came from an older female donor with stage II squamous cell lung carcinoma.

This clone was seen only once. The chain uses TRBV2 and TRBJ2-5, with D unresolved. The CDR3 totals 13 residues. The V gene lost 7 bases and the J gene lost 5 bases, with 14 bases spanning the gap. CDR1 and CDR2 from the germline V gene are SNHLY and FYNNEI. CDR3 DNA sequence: TGTGCCAGCACCCCTATTCTTAGGGAGACCCAGTACTTC. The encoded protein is CASTPILRETQYF.

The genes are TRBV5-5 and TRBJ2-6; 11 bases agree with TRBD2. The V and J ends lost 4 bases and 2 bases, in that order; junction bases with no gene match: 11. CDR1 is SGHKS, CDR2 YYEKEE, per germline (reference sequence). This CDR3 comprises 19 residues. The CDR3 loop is CASSPTKLAGVTGANVLTF. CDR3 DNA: TGTGCCAGCAGCCCGACCAAACTAGCGGGAGTAACTGGGGCCAACGTCCTGACTTTC.

In DNA form, the CDR3 reads TGTGCCAGCAGTTTTGGTAGCGGGAGAAACGAGCAGTACTTC. Translated: CASSFGSGRNEQYF. The rearrangement joins TRBV27 to TRBJ2-7; 9 nucleotides agree with TRBD2. CDR1 and CDR2 from the germline V gene are MNHEY and SMNVEV (reference sequence). V lost 3 bases and J lost 5; bases outside the gene matches: 5. The CDR3 length is 14 residues.

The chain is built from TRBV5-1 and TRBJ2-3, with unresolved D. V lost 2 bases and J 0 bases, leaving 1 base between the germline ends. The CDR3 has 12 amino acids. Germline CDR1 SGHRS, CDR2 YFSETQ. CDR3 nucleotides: TGCGCCAGCAGCTTTAGCACAGATACGCAGTATTTT. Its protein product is CASSFSTDTQYF.

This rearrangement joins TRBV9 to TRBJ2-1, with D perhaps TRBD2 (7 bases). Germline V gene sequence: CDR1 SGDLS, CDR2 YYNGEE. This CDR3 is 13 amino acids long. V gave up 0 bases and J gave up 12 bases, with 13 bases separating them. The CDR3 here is CASSVGGGPLQFF. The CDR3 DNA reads TGTGCCAGCAGCGTAGGGGGGGGCCCACTGCAGTTCTTC.

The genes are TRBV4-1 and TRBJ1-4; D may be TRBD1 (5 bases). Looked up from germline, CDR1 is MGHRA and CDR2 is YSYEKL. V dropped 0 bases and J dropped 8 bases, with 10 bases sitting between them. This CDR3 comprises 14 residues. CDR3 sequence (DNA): TGCGCCAGCAGCCAAGACCAGGGAAACGAAAAACTGTTTTTT. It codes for CASSQDQGNEKLFF.

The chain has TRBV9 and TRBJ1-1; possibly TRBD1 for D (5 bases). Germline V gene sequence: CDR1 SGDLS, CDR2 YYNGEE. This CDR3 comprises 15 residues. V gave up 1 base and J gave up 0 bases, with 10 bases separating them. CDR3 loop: CASSVLGDLNTEAFF. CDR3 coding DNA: TGTGCCAGCAGCGTACTGGGGGATCTGAACACTGAAGCTTTCTTT.

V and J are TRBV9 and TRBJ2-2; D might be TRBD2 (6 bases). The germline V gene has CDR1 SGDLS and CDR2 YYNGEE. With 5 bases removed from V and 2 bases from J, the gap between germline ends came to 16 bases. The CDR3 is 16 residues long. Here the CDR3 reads CASSPGNSGNTGELFF. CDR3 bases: TGTGCCAGCAGTCCGGGAAATAGCGGTAACACCGGGGAGCTGTTTTTT. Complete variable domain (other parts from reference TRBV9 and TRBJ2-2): DSGVTQTPKHLITATGQRVTLRCSPRSGDLSVYWYQQSLDQGLQFLIQYYNGEERAKGNILERFSAQQFPDLHSELNLSSLELGDSALYFCASSPGNSGNTGELFFGEGSRLTVL.

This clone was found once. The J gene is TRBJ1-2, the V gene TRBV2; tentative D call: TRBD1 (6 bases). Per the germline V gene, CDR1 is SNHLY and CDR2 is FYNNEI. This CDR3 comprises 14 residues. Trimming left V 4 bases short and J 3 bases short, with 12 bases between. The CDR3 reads CASSGRRTDYGYTF. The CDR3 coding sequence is TGTGCCAGCAGTGGCAGAAGGACAGACTATGGCTACACCTTC.

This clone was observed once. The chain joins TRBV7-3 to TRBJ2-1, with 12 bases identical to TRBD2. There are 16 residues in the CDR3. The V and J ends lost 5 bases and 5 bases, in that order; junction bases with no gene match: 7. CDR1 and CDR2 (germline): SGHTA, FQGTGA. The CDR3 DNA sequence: TGTGCCAGCAGCGAGAGAGGACTAGCGGGAAACAATGAGCAGTTCTTC. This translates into CASSERGLAGNNEQFF.

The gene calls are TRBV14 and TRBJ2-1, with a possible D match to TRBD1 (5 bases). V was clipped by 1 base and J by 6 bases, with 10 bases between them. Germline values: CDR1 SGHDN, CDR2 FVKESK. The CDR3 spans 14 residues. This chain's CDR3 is CASSQAKGLNEQFF. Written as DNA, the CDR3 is TGTGCCAGCAGCCAAGCTAAGGGGCTCAATGAGCAGTTCTTC.

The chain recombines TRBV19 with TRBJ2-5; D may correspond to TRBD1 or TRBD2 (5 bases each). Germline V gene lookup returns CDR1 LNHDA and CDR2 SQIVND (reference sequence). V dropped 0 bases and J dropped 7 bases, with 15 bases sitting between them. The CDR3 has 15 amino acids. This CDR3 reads CASSIDTRYGATQYF. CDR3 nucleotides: TGTGCCAGTAGTATAGATACTAGGTATGGGGCGACCCAGTACTTC.

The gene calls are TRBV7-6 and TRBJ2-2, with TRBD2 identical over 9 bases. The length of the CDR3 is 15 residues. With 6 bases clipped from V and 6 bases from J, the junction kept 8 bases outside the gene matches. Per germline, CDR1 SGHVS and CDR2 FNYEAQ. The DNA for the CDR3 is TGTGCCAGCAGTTTTAGCGGGAGTTTCGCCGGGGAGCTGTTTTTT. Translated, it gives CASSFSGSFAGELFF.

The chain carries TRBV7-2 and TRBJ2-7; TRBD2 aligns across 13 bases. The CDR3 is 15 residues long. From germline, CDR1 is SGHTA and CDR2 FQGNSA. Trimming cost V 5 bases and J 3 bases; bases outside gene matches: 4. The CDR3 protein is CASSHGLAGDYEQYF. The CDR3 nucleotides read TGTGCCAGCAGCCACGGACTAGCGGGGGACTACGAGCAGTACTTC.

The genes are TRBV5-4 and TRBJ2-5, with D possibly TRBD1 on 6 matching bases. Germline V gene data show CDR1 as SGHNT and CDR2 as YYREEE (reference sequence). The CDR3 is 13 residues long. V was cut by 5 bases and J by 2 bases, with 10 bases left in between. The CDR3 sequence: CASRQGRQETQYF. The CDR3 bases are TGTGCCAGCAGACAGGGACGGCAAGAGACCCAGTACTTC.

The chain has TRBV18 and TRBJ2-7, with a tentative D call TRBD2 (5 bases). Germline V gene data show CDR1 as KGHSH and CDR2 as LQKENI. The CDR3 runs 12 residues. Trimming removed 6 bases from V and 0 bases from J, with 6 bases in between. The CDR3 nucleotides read TGTGCCAGCTCGACTACCTCCTACGAGCAGTACTTC. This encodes CASSTTSYEQYF.

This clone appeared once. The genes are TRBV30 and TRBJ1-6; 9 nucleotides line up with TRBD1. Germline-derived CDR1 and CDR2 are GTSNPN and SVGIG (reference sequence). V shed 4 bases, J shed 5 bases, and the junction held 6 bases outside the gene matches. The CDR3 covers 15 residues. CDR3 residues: CAWNPGQGNNSPLHF. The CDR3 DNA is TGTGCCTGGAACCCGGGACAGGGTAATAATTCACCCCTCCACTTT.

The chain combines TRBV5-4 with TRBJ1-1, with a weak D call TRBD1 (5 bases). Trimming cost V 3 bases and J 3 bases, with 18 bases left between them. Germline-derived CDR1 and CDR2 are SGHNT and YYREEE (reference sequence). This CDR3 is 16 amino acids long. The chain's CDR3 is CASSSGHSQRHTEAFF. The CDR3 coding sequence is TGTGCCAGCAGCTCCGGACACTCTCAAAGGCACACTGAAGCTTTCTTT.

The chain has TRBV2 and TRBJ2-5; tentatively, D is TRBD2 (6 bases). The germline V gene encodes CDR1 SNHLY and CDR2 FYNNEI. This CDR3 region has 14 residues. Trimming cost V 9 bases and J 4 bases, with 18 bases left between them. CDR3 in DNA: TGTGCCAGTTCCGCCGGGAGCCGGGGAGAGACCCAGTACTTC. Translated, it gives CASSAGSRGETQYF.

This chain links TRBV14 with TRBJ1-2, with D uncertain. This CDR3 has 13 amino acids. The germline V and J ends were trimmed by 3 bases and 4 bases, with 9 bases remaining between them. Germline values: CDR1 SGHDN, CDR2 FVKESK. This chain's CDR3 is CASSHGPTYGYTF. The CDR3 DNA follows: TGTGCCAGCAGCCACGGACCTACCTATGGCTACACCTTC.

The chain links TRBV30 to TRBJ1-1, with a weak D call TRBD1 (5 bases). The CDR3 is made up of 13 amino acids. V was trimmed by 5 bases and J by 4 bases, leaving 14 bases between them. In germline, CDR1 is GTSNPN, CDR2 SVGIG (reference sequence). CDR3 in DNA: TGTGCCTGGCTAGCTCCGGGGGGCACTGAAGCTTTCTTT. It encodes CAWLAPGGTEAFF.

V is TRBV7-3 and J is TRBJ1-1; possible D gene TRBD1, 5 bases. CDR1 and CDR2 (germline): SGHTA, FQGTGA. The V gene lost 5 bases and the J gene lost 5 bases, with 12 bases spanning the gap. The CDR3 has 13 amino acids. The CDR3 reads CASSPSGGTEAFF. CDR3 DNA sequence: TGTGCCAGCAGCCCTTCCGGGGGGACTGAAGCTTTCTTT.

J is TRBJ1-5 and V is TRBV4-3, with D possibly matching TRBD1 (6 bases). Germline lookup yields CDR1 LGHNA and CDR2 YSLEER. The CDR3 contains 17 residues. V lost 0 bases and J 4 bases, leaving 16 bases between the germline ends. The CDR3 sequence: CASSQDWGRGGNQPQHF. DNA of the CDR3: TGCGCCAGCAGCCAAGATTGGGGCAGGGGAGGTAATCAGCCCCAGCATTTT.

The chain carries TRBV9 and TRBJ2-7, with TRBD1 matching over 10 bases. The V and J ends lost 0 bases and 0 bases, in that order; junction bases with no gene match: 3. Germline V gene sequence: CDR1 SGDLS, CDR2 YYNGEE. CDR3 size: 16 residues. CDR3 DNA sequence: TGTGCCAGCAGCGTAGGGGACAGGGGAATCTCCTACGAGCAGTACTTC. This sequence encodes CASSVGDRGISYEQYF.

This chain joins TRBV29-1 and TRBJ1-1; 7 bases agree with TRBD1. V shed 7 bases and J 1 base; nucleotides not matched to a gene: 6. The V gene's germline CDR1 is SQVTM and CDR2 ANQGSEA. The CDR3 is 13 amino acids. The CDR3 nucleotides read TGCAGCGCTCCGGGACAGAGGAACACTGAAGCTTTCTTT. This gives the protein CSAPGQRNTEAFF. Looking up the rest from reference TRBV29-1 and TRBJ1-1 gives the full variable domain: SAVISQKPSRDICQRGTSLTIQCQVDSQVTMMFWYRQQPGQSLTLIATANQGSEATYESGFVIDKFPISRPNLTFSTLTVSNMSPEDSSIYLCSAPGQRNTEAFFGQGTRLTVV.

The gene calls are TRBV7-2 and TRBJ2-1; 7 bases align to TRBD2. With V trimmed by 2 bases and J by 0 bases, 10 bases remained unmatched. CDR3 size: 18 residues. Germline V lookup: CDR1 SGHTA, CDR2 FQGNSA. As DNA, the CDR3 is TGTGCCAGCAGCTTAAGGCGGGGAGGGCTTACCTCCTACAATGAGCAGTTCTTC. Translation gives CASSLRRGGLTSYNEQFF. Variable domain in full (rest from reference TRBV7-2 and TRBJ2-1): GAGVSQSPSNKVTEKGKDVELRCDPISGHTALYWYRQSLGQGLEFLIYFQGNSAPDKSGLPSDRFSAERTGGSVSTLTIQRTQQEDSAVYLCASSLRRGGLTSYNEQFFGPGTRLTVL.

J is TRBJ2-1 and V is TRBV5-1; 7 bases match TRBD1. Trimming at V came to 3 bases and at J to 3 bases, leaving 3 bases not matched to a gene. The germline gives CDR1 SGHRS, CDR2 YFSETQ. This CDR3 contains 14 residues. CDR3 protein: CASSSAGGYNEQFF. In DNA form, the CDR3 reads TGCGCCAGCAGCTCGGCAGGGGGCTACAATGAGCAGTTCTTC.

The CDR3 DNA is TGTGCTAGTGCCCTGGGGGATCAGCCCCAGCATTTT. Its translation: CASALGDQPQHF. V is TRBV12-5 and J is TRBJ1-5; maybe TRBD1 (5 bases). CDR3 length: 12 residues. The germline V gene encodes CDR1 LGHNT and CDR2 FRNRAP. Trimming left V 7 bases short and J 5 bases short, with 9 bases between.

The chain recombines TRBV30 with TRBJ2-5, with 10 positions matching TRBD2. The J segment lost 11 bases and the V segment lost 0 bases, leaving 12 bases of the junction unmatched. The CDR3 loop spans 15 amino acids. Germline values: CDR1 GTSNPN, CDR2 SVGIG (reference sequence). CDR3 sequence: CAWSVLRLAGEEQYF. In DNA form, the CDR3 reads TGTGCCTGGAGTGTACTCCGACTAGCGGGCGAAGAGCAGTACTTC.

CDR3 nucleotides: TGTGCCAGCTCACCAGGCGCAGGGGACTATGGCTACACCTTC. The encoded protein is CASSPGAGDYGYTF. The rearrangement uses TRBV18 and TRBJ1-2, with D perhaps matching TRBD1 (6 bases). Germline CDR1 is KGHSH and CDR2 is LQKENI. The CDR3 has 14 amino acids. V was shortened by 2 bases and J by 3 bases, with 10 bases between the two germline ends.

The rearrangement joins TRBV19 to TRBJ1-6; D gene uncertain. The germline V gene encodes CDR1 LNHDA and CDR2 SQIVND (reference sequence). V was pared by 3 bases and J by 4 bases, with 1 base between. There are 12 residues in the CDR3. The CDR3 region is CASSIYNSPLHF. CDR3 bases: TGTGCCAGTAGTATTTATAATTCACCCCTCCACTTT.